These T cell receptor beta chains were read from a single sample in a study of T cell responses to AZD1222 COVID-19 vaccine. The repertoire was sequenced with immunoSEQ multiplex PCR; TCRdb's copy has only in-frame clones and lacks some. Of under 130,000 clones listed, roughly 90% are singletons. The sequenced sample was peripheral blood, obtained on day 0 of AZD1222 vaccination. The receptors were gathered from an adult in good health. Both conserved end residues are part of each CDR3. Each record gives: clone size, D gene, V gene, J gene, CDR3 length, CDR3 protein, CDR3 DNA. D genes are given only for firm matches. Clone size appears in some rows only: once, few, many, or a class for an expanded clone.

abundance: -
d_gene: TRBD1
v_gene: TRBV2
j_gene: TRBJ2-7
len: 14
CDR3aa: CASSHRGRLDEQYF
CDR3nt: TGTGCCAGCAGCCACAGGGGGCGGTTAGACGAGCAGTACTTC

abundance: -
d_gene: -
v_gene: TRBV2
j_gene: TRBJ1-2
len: 13
CDR3aa: CASSEWPPPGYTF
CDR3nt: TGTGCCAGCAGTGAATGGCCTCCCCCTGGCTACACCTTC

abundance: -
d_gene: TRBD1
v_gene: TRBV19
j_gene: TRBJ1-4
len: 15
CDR3aa: CASSPPGGRREKLFF
CDR3nt: TGTGCCAGTAGCCCCCCAGGGGGGAGACGGGAAAAACTGTTTTTT

abundance: -
d_gene: -
v_gene: TRBV28
j_gene: TRBJ1-1
len: 14
CDR3aa: CASSALGVRAEAFF
CDR3nt: TGTGCCAGCAGTGCATTAGGGGTTCGTGCTGAAGCTTTCTTT

abundance: -
d_gene: TRBD1
v_gene: TRBV27
j_gene: TRBJ2-2
len: 14
CDR3aa: CGWDTGTGTGELFF
CDR3nt: TGTGGGTGGGACACAGGGACAGGCACCGGGGAGCTGTTTTTT

abundance: -
d_gene: TRBD1
v_gene: TRBV3-1/TRBV3-2
j_gene: TRBJ1-1
len: 14
CDR3aa: CASSQLGTGIGAFF
CDR3nt: TGTGCCAGCAGCCAATTAGGGACAGGGATTGGAGCTTTCTTT

abundance: -
d_gene: TRBD1
v_gene: TRBV12-3/TRBV12-4
j_gene: TRBJ1-1
len: 13
CDR3aa: CASSIQGAAEAFF
CDR3nt: TGTGCCAGCAGTATACAGGGGGCCGCTGAAGCTTTCTTT

abundance: -
d_gene: TRBD1
v_gene: TRBV6-4
j_gene: TRBJ1-1
len: 17
CDR3aa: CASSDSGTGGMNTEAFF
CDR3nt: TGTGCCAGCAGTGACTCCGGGACAGGGGGTATGAACACTGAAGCTTTCTTT

abundance: once
d_gene: -
v_gene: TRBV5-5
j_gene: TRBJ2-3
len: 13
CDR3aa: CASSLRATDTQYF
CDR3nt: TGTGCCAGCAGCCTCCGGGCCACAGATACGCAGTATTTT

abundance: -
d_gene: -
v_gene: TRBV28
j_gene: TRBJ1-1
len: 13
CDR3aa: CASSFERRTEAFF
CDR3nt: TGTGCCAGCAGTTTTGAGAGGCGCACTGAAGCTTTCTTT

abundance: -
d_gene: -
v_gene: TRBV19
j_gene: TRBJ1-1
len: 14
CDR3aa: CASSIGRQNTEAFF
CDR3nt: TGTGCCAGTAGTATTGGGCGACAGAACACTGAAGCTTTCTTT

abundance: -
d_gene: -
v_gene: TRBV10-3
j_gene: TRBJ2-3
len: 14
CDR3aa: CAISGALSTDTQYF
CDR3nt: TGTGCCATCAGCGGCGCTCTCAGCACAGATACGCAGTATTTT

abundance: -
d_gene: -
v_gene: TRBV4-2
j_gene: TRBJ1-2
len: 13
CDR3aa: CASSQEGRDGYTF
CDR3nt: TGTGCCAGCAGCCAAGAGGGAAGGGATGGCTACACCTTC

abundance: -
d_gene: -
v_gene: TRBV7-9
j_gene: TRBJ1-2
len: 17
CDR3aa: CASSPRQATTHYYGYTF
CDR3nt: TGTGCCAGCAGCCCCCGGCAAGCAACTACCCATTACTATGGCTACACCTTC

abundance: once
d_gene: -
v_gene: TRBV12-3/TRBV12-4
j_gene: TRBJ1-5
len: 13
CDR3aa: CASSFPGDQPQHF
CDR3nt: TGTGCCAGCAGTTTCCCCGGGGACCAGCCCCAGCATTTT